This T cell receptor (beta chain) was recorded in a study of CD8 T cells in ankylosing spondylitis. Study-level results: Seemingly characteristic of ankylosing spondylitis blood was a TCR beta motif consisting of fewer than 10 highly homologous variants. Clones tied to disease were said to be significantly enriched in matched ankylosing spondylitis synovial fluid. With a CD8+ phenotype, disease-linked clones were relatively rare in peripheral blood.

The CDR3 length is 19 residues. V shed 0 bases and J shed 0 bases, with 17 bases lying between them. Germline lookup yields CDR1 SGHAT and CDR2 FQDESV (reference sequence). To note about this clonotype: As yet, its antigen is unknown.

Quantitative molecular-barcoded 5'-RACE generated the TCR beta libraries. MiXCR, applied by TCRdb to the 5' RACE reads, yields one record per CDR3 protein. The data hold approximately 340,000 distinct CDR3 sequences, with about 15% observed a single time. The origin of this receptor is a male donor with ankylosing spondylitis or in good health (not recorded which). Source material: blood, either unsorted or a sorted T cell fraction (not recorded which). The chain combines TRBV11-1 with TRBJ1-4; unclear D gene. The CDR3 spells CASSLAYGGGRPTNEKLFF. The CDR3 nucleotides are TGTGCCAGCAGCTTAGCGTATGGAGGCGGGCGACCAACTAATGAAAAACTGTTTTTT.